Below are 28 T cell receptor beta chains sequenced from a single sample in a study of blood T cell repertoires in COVID-19. Method: immunoSEQ multiplex PCR; TCRdb's copy keeps in-frame clones and lacks some. The data show more than 45,000 clones, with 90% seen just once and around 3.1% held by the top ten. Sequencing was performed on peripheral blood. The receptors derive from a human donor in a cohort sampled during active COVID-19.

V usage is TRBV3-1 (or the pseudogene TRBV3-2) and J usage is TRBJ1-5, with D maybe TRBD1 (5 bases). This CDR3 is 15 amino acids long. Trimming removed 1 base at V and 3 bases at J, with 10 bases between. Germline loops: CDR1 LGHDT, CDR2 YNNKEL (reference sequence). CDR3: CASSQAWGDNQPQHF. The CDR3 region has the DNA TGTGCCAGCAGCCAAGCGTGGGGGGACAATCAGCCCCAGCATTTT.

The chain links TRBV5-1 to TRBJ2-4; 10 bases match TRBD2. J was trimmed by 7 bases and V by 0 bases; bases with no gene match: 4. CDR3 length equals 15 residues. From germline, CDR1 is SGHRS and CDR2 YFSETQ. CDR3 DNA: TGCGCCAGCAGCTTGGTCGCTAGCGGGAGTAACATTCAGTACTTC. It specifies CASSLVASGSNIQYF.

The V and J genes are TRBV10-3 and TRBJ1-1; no clear D. The CDR3 has 12 residues. Looked up from germline, CDR1 is ENHRY and CDR2 is SYGVKD. Trimming removed 7 bases at V and 1 base at J, with 7 bases between. The CDR3 DNA sequence: TGTGCCATCACCGGCGGGAACACTGAAGCTTTCTTT. Translating it yields CAITGGNTEAFF.

The chain joins TRBV2 to TRBJ1-2; D remains unclear. CDR1 SNHLY and CDR2 FYNNEI come from the germline V gene. The germline V and J ends were trimmed by 7 bases and 10 bases, with 16 bases remaining between them. The CDR3 has 12 residues. The CDR3 here is CASNEREASYTF. In DNA, the CDR3 is TGTGCCAGCAACGAAAGGGAGGCCTCCTACACCTTC.

In this sample, this clone turned up once. The chain carries TRBV5-4 and TRBJ2-1, with a tentative D call TRBD2 (6 bases). V was clipped by 5 bases and J by 0 bases, with 12 bases between them. The CDR3 is 15 amino acids. Germline CDR1 and CDR2: SGHNT and YYREEE (reference sequence). In nucleotides, the CDR3 is TGTGCCAGCAGGCGGGACCGTAGCTCCTACAATGAGCAGTTCTTC. This encodes CASRRDRSSYNEQFF.

CDR3 region: CASRVQGLGFSYEQYF. CDR3 nucleotides: TGCGCCAGCAGGGTACAGGGACTAGGGTTCTCCTACGAGCAGTACTTC. This chain links TRBV10-1 with TRBJ2-7, with 8 bases that match TRBD2. CDR1 is WNHNN and CDR2 is SYGVQD in the germline V gene (reference sequence). This CDR3 is 16 amino acids long. Trimming took 6 bases from V and 0 from J; bases not matched to a gene: 10.

The chain is built from TRBV7-9 and TRBJ2-7, with D uncertain. The germline V gene has CDR1 SEHNR and CDR2 FQNEAQ (reference sequence). CDR3 length equals 11 residues. The germline V and J ends were trimmed by 5 bases and 3 bases, with 5 bases remaining between them. The CDR3 sequence is CASSAVYEQYF. DNA of the CDR3: TGTGCCAGCAGCGCGGTCTACGAGCAGTACTTC.

The V call is TRBV25-1, the J call TRBJ2-7; 9 nucleotides align to TRBD1. The CDR3 is 13 amino acids. Germline V gene lookup returns CDR1 MGHDK and CDR2 SYGVNS. The J segment lost 9 bases and the V segment lost 3 bases, leaving 6 bases of the junction unmatched. CDR3 residues: CASSDRGQGGQYF. The CDR3 DNA follows: TGTGCCAGCAGTGACCGGGGACAGGGCGGGCAGTACTTC.

V and J are TRBV10-2 and TRBJ2-7, with a tentative D call TRBD1 (6 bases). V lost 10 bases and J 7 bases, leaving 23 bases between the germline ends. Per germline, CDR1 WSHSY and CDR2 SAAADI. The CDR3 has 14 residues. The CDR3 reads CATWGLEGDREQYF. The CDR3 region has the DNA TGCGCCACCTGGGGCCTAGAGGGGGATCGAGAGCAGTACTTC.

This clone was detected only once. The junction shows a germline mismatch at one end, possibly a read error. The rearrangement links TRBV7-7 to TRBJ2-2; 10 positions agree with TRBD2. Germline lookup yields CDR1 SSHAT and CDR2 FNYEAQ (reference sequence). The CDR3 has 18 residues. The CDR3 DNA sequence: TGTGCTAGCAGCTTAGGGCACATAGCGGGAGGCAACACCGGGGAGCTGTTTTTT. This gives the protein CASSLGHIAGGNTGELFF.

The CDR3 DNA is TGTGCCAGCAGTTCCCAGGGGACATACGAGCAGTACTTC. It encodes CASSSQGTYEQYF. V and J are TRBV12-3 or TRBV12-4 and TRBJ2-7; a weak D match, TRBD1 (6 bases). The V gene lost 4 bases and the J gene lost 4 bases, with 11 bases spanning the gap. The CDR3 is 13 amino acids.

The V gene is TRBV30, the J gene TRBJ2-1; 11 nucleotides align to TRBD2. CDR3 length: 14 amino acids. Trimming removed 7 bases from V and 5 bases from J; junction bases left unmatched: 7. Looked up from germline, CDR1 is GTSNPN and CDR2 is SVGIG (reference sequence). The CDR3 coding sequence is TGTGCCTATACGCCTAGCGGGAGGAACAATGAGCAGTTCTTC. This sequence encodes CAYTPSGRNNEQFF.

The chain has TRBV6-1 and TRBJ2-7, with D tentatively TRBD1 (6 bases). Trimming removed 2 bases from V and 0 bases from J, with 11 bases in between. The germline V gene has CDR1 MNHNS and CDR2 SASEGT. The CDR3 loop spans 15 amino acids. DNA for the CDR3: TGTGCCAGCAGTGAATTGGACAGAGTCTCCTACGAGCAGTACTTC. It codes for CASSELDRVSYEQYF.

V gene TRBV28 combines with J gene TRBJ1-6, with D perhaps matching TRBD1 (6 bases). The CDR3 is 15 amino acids. The V and J ends lost 4 bases and 4 bases respectively, with 11 bases between them. Germline V gene lookup returns CDR1 MDHEN and CDR2 SYDVKM. The CDR3 DNA sequence: TGTGCCAGCAGTTCCCGGACAGATTATAATTCACCCCTCCACTTT. It translates to CASSSRTDYNSPLHF.

The chain is built from TRBV7-2 and TRBJ2-1; 7 bases match TRBD1. Germline CDR1 SGHTA, CDR2 FQGNSA. V was pared by 2 bases and J by 0 bases, with 1 base of the junction left unmatched. The CDR3 extends over 15 amino acids. CDR3 coding DNA: TGTGCCAGCAGCTTATGGGACAGCTCCTACAATGAGCAGTTCTTC. Its protein product is CASSLWDSSYNEQFF.

V is TRBV18 and J is TRBJ2-7; 8 bases fit TRBD2. Germline CDR1 reads KGHSH; CDR2 reads LQKENI. The CDR3 covers 16 residues. V lost 3 bases to trimming and J lost 2 bases; unmatched junction nucleotides: 9. The CDR3 DNA reads TGTGCCAGCTCACCCCGAGGCACTAGCGGAACCTACGAGCAGTACTTC. Translating gives CASSPRGTSGTYEQYF.

This clone was detected only once. The chain combines TRBV6-5 with TRBJ2-3; TRBD2 agrees at 10 bases. CDR1 is MNHEY, CDR2 SVGAGI, per germline. The junction had 12 bases not matched to a gene; V was cut back by 8 bases and J by 7 bases. This CDR3 contains 15 residues. The CDR3 is CASLPGTSESHTQYF. The CDR3 DNA is TGTGCCAGCCTGCCCGGGACTAGCGAGAGTCATACGCAGTATTTT.

The chain has TRBV19 and TRBJ1-5, with D possibly matching TRBD1 (5 bases). The V gene lost 6 bases and the J gene lost 1 base, with 22 bases spanning the gap. CDR1 is LNHDA and CDR2 is SQIVND in the germline V gene (reference sequence). There are 18 residues in the CDR3. CDR3 bases: TGTGCCAGTAGGGGAATTCGGAGGGGTACCTTAAGCAATCAGCCCCAGCATTTT. This codes for CASRGIRRGTLSNQPQHF.

In nucleotides, the CDR3 is TGTGCCAGCAGCTCGCAGGGCCCAGGAAACACCATATATTTT. Its protein is CASSSQGPGNTIYF. The chain combines TRBV5-4 with TRBJ1-3; tentatively, D is TRBD1 (5 bases). The V gene lost 3 bases and the J gene lost 4 bases, with 11 bases spanning the gap. Germline V CDR1 and CDR2: SGHNT, YYREEE (reference sequence). CDR3 length equals 14 residues. Supplemented by reference TRBV5-4 and TRBJ1-3, the full variable domain reads ETGVTQSPTHLIKTRGQQVTLRCSSQSGHNTVSWYQQALGQGPQFIFQYYREEENGRGNFPPRFSGLQFPNYSSELNVNALELDDSALYLCASSSQGPGNTIYFGEGSWLTVV.

The V gene is TRBV14, the J gene TRBJ1-1, with 9 bases identical to TRBD1. The CDR3 loop spans 15 amino acids. V was pared by 4 bases and J by 2 bases, with 5 bases of the junction left unmatched. The germline gives CDR1 SGHDN, CDR2 FVKESK. Here the CDR3 reads CASSPDRGINTEAFF. DNA for the CDR3: TGTGCCAGCAGCCCAGACAGGGGGATAAACACTGAAGCTTTCTTT. Based on the CDR3 plus reference TRBV14 and TRBJ1-1, the full variable domain is EAGVTQFPSHSVIEKGQTVTLRCDPISGHDNLYWYRRVMGKEIKFLLHFVKESKQDESGMPNNRFLAERTGGTYSTLKVQPAELEDSGVYFCASSPDRGINTEAFFGQGTRLTVV.

V and J are TRBV6-5 and TRBJ2-1; D not certain. Between the trimmed V and J ends, which lost 0 bases and 12 bases, there was a span of 15 bases. The CDR3 is 14 residues long. Germline V gene sequence: CDR1 MNHEY, CDR2 SVGAGI. CDR3 DNA: TGTGCCAGCAGTTACTCGAGCTTGGGCCACGGGCAGTTCTTC. This gives the protein CASSYSSLGHGQFF.

V usage is TRBV14 and J usage is TRBJ2-7, with TRBD1 matching 7 bases. Losses at the gene ends were 4 bases for V and 1 base for J; bases not matched to a gene: 4. Germline loops: CDR1 SGHDN, CDR2 FVKESK. The CDR3 runs to 14 residues. The CDR3 protein is CASSRTGLSYEQYF. The CDR3 coding sequence is TGTGCCAGCAGCCGGACAGGTCTTTCCTACGAGCAGTACTTC.

The chain couples TRBV28 to TRBJ1-5; no clear D gene. Trimming stripped 6 bases from V and 9 bases from J, with 12 bases between. CDR1 is MDHEN, CDR2 SYDVKM, per germline. The CDR3 runs 12 residues. The CDR3 DNA sequence: TGTGCCAGCAGCTCGAGACTGCTGCCCCAGCATTTT. It translates to CASSSRLLPQHF.

This clone was seen once. The chain recombines TRBV7-2 with TRBJ2-2; D unclear. V was cut by 3 bases and J by 6 bases, with 8 bases left in between. Germline-derived CDR1 and CDR2 are SGHTA and FQGNSA. The CDR3 loop spans 13 amino acids. Here the CDR3 reads CASSFTGPGELFF. In nucleotides, the CDR3 is TGTGCCAGCAGCTTTACGGGTCCCGGGGAGCTGTTTTTT.

This rearrangement joins TRBV28 to TRBJ1-5; D not certain. V lost 4 bases, J lost 1 base, and 14 bases lay in between. Germline loops: CDR1 MDHEN, CDR2 SYDVKM. This CDR3 region has 16 residues. The CDR3 sequence: CASSSRRGGSNQPQHF. Here the CDR3 DNA reads TGTGCCAGCAGTTCCCGGCGGGGAGGAAGCAATCAGCCCCAGCATTTT.

This chain connects TRBV2 to TRBJ2-1, with a weak D call TRBD2 (6 bases). The germline gives CDR1 SNHLY, CDR2 FYNNEI. The CDR3 loop spans 15 amino acids. Trimming removed 4 bases at V and 0 bases at J, with 10 bases between. CDR3 bases: TGTGCCAGCAGTGTACTAGCAGGCTCCTACAATGAGCAGTTCTTC. Protein product: CASSVLAGSYNEQFF.

The chain links TRBV5-4 to TRBJ2-1; 8 bases map to TRBD1. The CDR3 sequence is 16 residues long. V shed 5 bases and J 5 bases; nucleotides not matched to a gene: 12. Germline loops: CDR1 SGHNT, CDR2 YYREEE (reference sequence). Here the CDR3 DNA reads TGTGCCAGCAGTGTTCAGATGGGACAGGCAAACAATGAGCAGTTCTTC. This translates into CASSVQMGQANNEQFF.

In its sample, this clone was seen once. The rearrangement joins TRBV28 to TRBJ2-1, with 9 bases matching TRBD2. The CDR3 loop spans 16 amino acids. Germline values: CDR1 MDHEN, CDR2 SYDVKM. With V trimmed by 2 bases and J by 2 bases, 4 bases remained unmatched. CDR3 sequence reads: CASSLSSGSTYNEQFF. The CDR3 bases are TGTGCCAGCAGTTTAAGTAGCGGGAGTACCTACAATGAGCAGTTCTTC.